The text below deals with one T cell receptor beta chain. What it binds is unknown. Within the sample, other DNA sequences also encode this same CDR3. The sample belongs to a study of cytomegalovirus exposure and HLA in healthy donors. Study observations and caveats: In an earlier analysis, about 87% or about 30%: the productive usage of most TCR beta V segments. Diagnosis of cytomegalovirus status made by the classifier reportedly showed high specificity and sensitivity.

The CDR3 has 14 amino acids. Trimming took off 0 bases at V and 3 bases at J, with 9 bases between the two ends. CDR1 SGHRS and CDR2 YFSETQ come from the germline V gene. The PCR had 60 Vbeta and 13 Jbeta primers. Libraries were prepared by immunoSEQ multiplex PCR; TCRdb keeps only in-frame clonotypes and omits some of them. The table has about 190,000 clones, roughly four fifths seen once. Sequencing was performed on PBMCs. This clonotype was sampled from a woman in her twenties or thirties in good health and CMV-seropositive. This chain connects TRBV5-1 to TRBJ1-1, with D perhaps matching TRBD1 (5 bases). CDR3 in amino acids: CASSLAGGYTEAFF. CDR3 DNA sequence: TGCGCCAGCAGCTTGGCCGGGGGTTACACTGAAGCTTTCTTT.